The source of this T cell receptor beta chain is a study of T cell changes during pregnancy in multiple sclerosis. With 7 bases removed from V and 4 bases from J, the gap between germline ends came to 7 bases. The germline gives CDR1 LNHDA, CDR2 SQIVND (reference sequence). This CDR3 has 11 amino acids. Using immunoSEQ multiplex PCR, the repertoire was profiled, and TCRdb retains in-frame clones only, with some absent. The sample records under 130,000 clones, roughly 92% being singletons. Sequenced here: peripheral blood, sampled after pregnancy. The J gene is TRBJ1-2, the V gene TRBV19; D is ambiguous. The clonotype comes from a female donor with multiple sclerosis, enrolled in a pregnancy study. CDR3 sequence (DNA): TGTGCCAGTAAGTCTACCTATGGCTACACCTTC. Translated, it gives CASKSTYGYTF.